The 2 T cell receptor beta chains below were found in one sample sequenced in a study of PD-L1 blockade in urothelial cancer. Produced via immunoSEQ multiplex PCR; TCRdb's table is partial and in-frame only. The data show about 100,000 clones, over 75% seen once. The source material was PBMCs, sampled around atezolizumab (anti-PD-L1) treatment. The receptors shown here come from a man over 45 with urothelial cancer.

CDR3 sequence reads: CASSLFAGGIVNYGYTF. The CDR3 DNA is TGCGCCAGCAGCTTGTTCGCAGGGGGAATAGTAAACTATGGCTACACCTTC. This chain connects TRBV5-1 to TRBJ1-2; the match to TRBD1 covers 7 bases. J gave up 2 bases and V 1 base, and 11 bases lay outside the gene matches. Per the germline V gene, CDR1 is SGHRS and CDR2 is YFSETQ. The CDR3 runs 17 residues.

The table lists this clone with a count of one. The chain has TRBV7-9 and TRBJ2-3, with D maybe TRBD2 (5 bases). V dropped 5 bases and J dropped 9 bases, with 15 bases sitting between them. The CDR3 spans 13 residues. CDR1 is SEHNR, CDR2 FQNEAQ, per germline (reference sequence). The CDR3 nucleotides are TGTGCCAGCAGCCCAGAGGGCTGGCGAACGCAGTATTTT. It codes for CASSPEGWRTQYF.